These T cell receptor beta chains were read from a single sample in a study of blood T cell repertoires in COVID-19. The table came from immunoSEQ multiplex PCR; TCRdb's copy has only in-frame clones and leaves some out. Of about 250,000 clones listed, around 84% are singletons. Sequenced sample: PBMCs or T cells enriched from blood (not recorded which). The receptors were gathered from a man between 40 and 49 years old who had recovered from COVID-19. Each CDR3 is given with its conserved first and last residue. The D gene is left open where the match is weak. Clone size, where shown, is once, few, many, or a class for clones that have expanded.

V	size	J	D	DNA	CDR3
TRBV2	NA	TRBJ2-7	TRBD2	TGTGCCAGCAGTAACCTGACTAGCGGGAGAGACGAGCAGTACTTC	CASSNLTSGRDEQYF
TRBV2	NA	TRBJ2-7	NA	TGTGCCAGCAGCTCCCAAGGAGGTCGGCAGTACTTC	CASSSQGGRQYF
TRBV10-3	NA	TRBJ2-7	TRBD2	TGTGCCATCAGTGAGACGAGCGGGAGTAATGACGAGCAGTACTTC	CAISETSGSNDEQYF
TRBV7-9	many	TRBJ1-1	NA	TGTGCCAGCAGCTTTGCGGGGCTTACTGAAGCTTTCTTT	CASSFAGLTEAFF
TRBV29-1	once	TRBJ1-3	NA	TGCAGCGTTGACGGGAGAGCTGGAAACACCATATATTTT	CSVDGRAGNTIYF
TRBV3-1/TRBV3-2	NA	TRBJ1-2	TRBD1	TGTGCCAGCAGCCAAAATACAGGGGACTATGGCTACACCTTC	CASSQNTGDYGYTF
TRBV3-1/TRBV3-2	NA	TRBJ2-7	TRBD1	TGTGCCAGCAGCAGAGACAGGGGCGAGCAGTACTTC	CASSRDRGEQYF
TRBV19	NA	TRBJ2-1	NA	TGTGCCAGTAGTATATGGACAGTAGGGAATGAGCAGTTCTTC	CASSIWTVGNEQFF
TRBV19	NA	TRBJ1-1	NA	TGTGCCAGTAGTACCACAGGGAACACTGAAGCTTTCTTT	CASSTTGNTEAFF
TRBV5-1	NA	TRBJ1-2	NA	TGCGCCAGCAGCCCGAGGGAGGGCTATGGCTACACCTTC	CASSPREGYGYTF
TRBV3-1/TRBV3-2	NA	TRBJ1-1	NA	TGTGCCAGCAGCACCCAACAGGGTGCAGCTTTCTTT	CASSTQQGAAFF
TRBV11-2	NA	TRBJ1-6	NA	TGTGCCAGCAGCCAGCGGGACACCTTTACGTGGAATAATTCACCCCTCCACTTT	CASSQRDTFTWNNSPLHF
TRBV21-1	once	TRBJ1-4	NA	TGTGCCAGCAGCACCCTGGGACAGGTAAGAAAAGCCCTTGAAAAACTGTTTTTT	CASSTLGQVRKALEKLFF
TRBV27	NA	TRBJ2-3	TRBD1	TGTGCCAGCAGTGCCCCGGGACAGGGCTTAGGAGATACGCAGTATTTT	CASSAPGQGLGDTQYF
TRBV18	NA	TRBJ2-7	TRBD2	TGTGCCAGCTCACCGGTAGCGGGTAGCTCCTACGAGCAGTACTTC	CASSPVAGSSYEQYF
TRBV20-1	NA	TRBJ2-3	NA	TGCAGTGCTAGTCCCACTACTTCCGCTAGCACAGATACGCAGTATTTT	CSASPTTSASTDTQYF
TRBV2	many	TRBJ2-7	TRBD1	TGTGCCACCCGGACAGGGAAAACCTACGAGCAGTACTTC	CATRTGKTYEQYF
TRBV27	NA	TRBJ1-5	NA	TGTGCCAGCAGTATTGGGCCCGGTAGTCAGCCCCAGCATTTT	CASSIGPGSQPQHF
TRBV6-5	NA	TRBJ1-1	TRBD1	TGTGCCAGCAGTTACTCGTCCAGGGGGTCTTCTGAAGCTTTCTTT	CASSYSSRGSSEAFF
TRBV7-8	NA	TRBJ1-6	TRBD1	TGTGCCAGCAGCTTAGCGCAGGGACAGGGGGATGGTTCACCCCTCCACTTT	CASSLAQGQGDGSPLHF
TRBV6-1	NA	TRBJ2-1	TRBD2	TGTGCCAGCAGTGATTATAGCGGGGGGGACAATGAGCAGTTCTTC	CASSDYSGGDNEQFF
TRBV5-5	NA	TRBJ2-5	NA	TGTGCCAGCAGCTTGGAGGGGTTTCCCCAAGAGACCCAGTACTTC	CASSLEGFPQETQYF
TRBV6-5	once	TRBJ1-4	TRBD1	TGTGCCAGCAGTTGGGTCAGGGGGCTTGAAAAACTGTTTTTT	CASSWVRGLEKLFF
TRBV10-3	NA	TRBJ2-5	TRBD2	TGTGCCATCAGTGAGCAACCAGCGGGAGGGCAAGAGACCCAGTACTTC	CAISEQPAGGQETQYF
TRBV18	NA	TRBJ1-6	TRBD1	TGTGCCAGCTCACAAGCGACAGGGAATAATTCACCCCTCCACTTT	CASSQATGNNSPLHF
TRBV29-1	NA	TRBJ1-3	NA	TGCAGCGTTGAGGACAGCTCTGGAAACACCATATATTTT	CSVEDSSGNTIYF
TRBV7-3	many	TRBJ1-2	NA	TGTGCCAGCAGCCCAAACGGGGGGTATGGCTACACCTTC	CASSPNGGYGYTF
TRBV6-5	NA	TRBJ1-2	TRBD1	TGTGCCAGCAGTTCCAGAGGGGGCGGGGATGGCTACACCTTC	CASSSRGGGDGYTF
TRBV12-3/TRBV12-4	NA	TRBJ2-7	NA	TGTGCCAGCACCCAGGGCCTCGAGCAGTACTTC	CASTQGLEQYF
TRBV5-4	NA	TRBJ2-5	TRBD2	TGTGCCAGCAGCGTGGGACTAGCGGGCTCCCGGGGGGAGACCCAGTACTTC	CASSVGLAGSRGETQYF
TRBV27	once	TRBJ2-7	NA	TGTGCCAGCAGTTTTGAGCCCTCCTACGAGCAGTACTTC	CASSFEPSYEQYF
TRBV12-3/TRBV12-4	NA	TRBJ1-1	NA	TGTGCCAGCAGTTTGGGGCATTCAGCTTTCTTT	CASSLGHSAFF
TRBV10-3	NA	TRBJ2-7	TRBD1	TGTGCCATCAGTGAGCCGGGACAGAGTTCCTACGAGCAGTACTTC	CAISEPGQSSYEQYF
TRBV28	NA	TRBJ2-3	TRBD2	TGTGCCAGCAGTTTGACTCTAGCGGGACGGGGAGATACGCAGTATTTT	CASSLTLAGRGDTQYF
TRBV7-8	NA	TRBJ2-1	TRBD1	TGTGCCAGCACCGGTCCCGGGACAGGGGGTTACAATGAGCAGTTCTTC	CASTGPGTGGYNEQFF
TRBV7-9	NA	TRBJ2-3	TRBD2	TGTGCCAGCAGCTCCGGGGGGACCGGCACAGATACGCAGTATTTT	CASSSGGTGTDTQYF
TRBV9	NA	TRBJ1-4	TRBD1	TGTGCCAGCAGCGACCCCCTTGGACAGGGCGGTAATGAAAAACTGTTTTTT	CASSDPLGQGGNEKLFF
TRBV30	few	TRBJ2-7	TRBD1	TGTGCCGGGGGACAGGGGAACAACGAGCAGTACTTC	CAGGQGNNEQYF
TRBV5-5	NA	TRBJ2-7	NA	TGTGCCAGCAGCTTAGGGGCTTCGGCCTACGAGCAGTACTTC	CASSLGASAYEQYF
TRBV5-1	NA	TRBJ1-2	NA	TGCGCCAGCAGCTTGGATTCCGGAGACTATGGCTACACCTTC	CASSLDSGDYGYTF
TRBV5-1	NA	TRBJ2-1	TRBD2	TGCGCCAGCAGCTCATTACTAGCGGGCAATGAGCAGTTCTTC	CASSSLLAGNEQFF
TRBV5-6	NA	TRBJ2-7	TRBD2	TGTGCCAGCAGCTTGACCACCGGGACTAGCGGGAGGCAGTACTTC	CASSLTTGTSGRQYF
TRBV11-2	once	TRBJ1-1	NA	TGTGCCAGCAGCTTTCAAGGAGGGACTGAAGCTTTCTTT	CASSFQGGTEAFF
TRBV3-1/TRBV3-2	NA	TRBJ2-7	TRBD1	TGTGCCAGCAGCCAGGCGACAGGGGCCTACTACGAGCAGTACTTC	CASSQATGAYYEQYF
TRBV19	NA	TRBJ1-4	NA	TGTGCCAGTCGATCTAGGGGTCTCGGTGAAAAACTGTTTTTT	CASRSRGLGEKLFF
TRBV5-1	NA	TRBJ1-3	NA	TGCGCCAGCAGCTCGGACACGTCTGGAAACACCATATATTTT	CASSSDTSGNTIYF
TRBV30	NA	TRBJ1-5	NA	TGTGCCTGGAGTGCAGGGTCCAATCAGCCCCAGCATTTT	CAWSAGSNQPQHF
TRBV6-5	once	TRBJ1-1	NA	TGTGCCAGCAGGCCCTGGGGGGGCGGGGACACTGAAGCTTTCTTT	CASRPWGGGDTEAFF
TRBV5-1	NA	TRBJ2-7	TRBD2	TGCGCCAGCAGCTTGGACGAGGGGTGGAGGCTAGCGGGAGGCCCTCTCGAGCAGTACTTC	CASSLDEGWRLAGGPLEQYF
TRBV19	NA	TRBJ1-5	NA	TGTGCCAGTAGTAATGGAGGGCAACCTAATCAGCCCCAGCATTTT	CASSNGGQPNQPQHF
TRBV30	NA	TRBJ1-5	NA	TGTGCCTGGAGTACACCCGACAGTATGGGGGGGCAGCCCCAGCATTTT	CAWSTPDSMGGQPQHF
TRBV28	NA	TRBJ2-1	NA	TGTGCCAGCAACGAGATGAGCTCCTACAATGAGCAGTTCTTC	CASNEMSSYNEQFF
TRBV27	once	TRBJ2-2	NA	TGTGCCAGCAGTTTCAAGGAACCCCGGAGCGGGGAGCTGTTTTTT	CASSFKEPRSGELFF
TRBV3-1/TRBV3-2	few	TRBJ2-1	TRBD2	TGTGCCAGCAGCCAAGACGTCGCGGGGGAAGTTGAGCAGTTCTTC	CASSQDVAGEVEQFF
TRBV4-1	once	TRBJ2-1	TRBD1	TGCGCCAGCAGCCAGATCCTGGGACAGGGGGTATACAATGAGCAGTTCTTC	CASSQILGQGVYNEQFF
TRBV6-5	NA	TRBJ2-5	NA	TGTGCCAGCAGTCGGGGGACGGACCAAGAGACCCAGTACTTC	CASSRGTDQETQYF
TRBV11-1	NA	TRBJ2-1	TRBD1	TGTGCCAGCAGCCGTCGACAGGGGGGGTACAATGAGCAGTTCTTC	CASSRRQGGYNEQFF
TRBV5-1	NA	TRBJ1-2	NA	TGCGCCAGCAGCAACAAGGTCATCGGAGGGTTGGACTATGGCTACACCTTC	CASSNKVIGGLDYGYTF
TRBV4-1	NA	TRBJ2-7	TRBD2	TGCGCCAGCAGCCAAGAAAGTTCTAGCGGGAGTACCTACGAGCAGTACTTC	CASSQESSSGSTYEQYF